The TCR beta chain described here comes from a study of blood T cell repertoires in COVID-19. The wider study: Samples of COVID-19 (acute and convalescent) were obtained from the United States, Italy and Spain. Sources were T cells, B-cell-depleted T cells, or PBMCs; the material itself was cDNA or gDNA.

Per the study methods: Reference gene primer amplification yielded estimated nucleated cell counts. Sequenced by immunoSEQ multiplex PCR; TCRdb stores in-frame clones only, minus some. The V and J calls and clone size come from that table; D and trimming were worked out from the DNA. The sample shows roughly 140,000 clones, 85% to 90% of them seen only once. This CDR3 has 13 amino acids. The germline CDR1 and CDR2 sequences are SQVTM and ANQGSEA. V lost 5 bases to trimming and J lost 4 bases; unmatched junction nucleotides: 5. This chain links TRBV29-1 with TRBJ2-7; 10 nucleotides line up with TRBD1. Sequenced input: peripheral blood. The receptor comes from a woman between 40 and 55 years old with acute or convalescent COVID-19. The CDR3 protein is CSVLTGGLYEQYF. In DNA form, the CDR3 reads TGCAGCGTTCTGACAGGGGGCCTGTACGAGCAGTACTTC.